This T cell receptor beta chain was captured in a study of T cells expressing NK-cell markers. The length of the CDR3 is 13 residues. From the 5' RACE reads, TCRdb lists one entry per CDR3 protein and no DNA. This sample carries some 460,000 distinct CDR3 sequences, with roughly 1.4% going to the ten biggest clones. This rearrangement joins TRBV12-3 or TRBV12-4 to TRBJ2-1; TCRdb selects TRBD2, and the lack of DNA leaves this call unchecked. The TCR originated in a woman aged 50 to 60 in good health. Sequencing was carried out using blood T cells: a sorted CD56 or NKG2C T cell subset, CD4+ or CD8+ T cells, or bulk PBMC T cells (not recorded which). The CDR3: CASSRAGVNEQFF.